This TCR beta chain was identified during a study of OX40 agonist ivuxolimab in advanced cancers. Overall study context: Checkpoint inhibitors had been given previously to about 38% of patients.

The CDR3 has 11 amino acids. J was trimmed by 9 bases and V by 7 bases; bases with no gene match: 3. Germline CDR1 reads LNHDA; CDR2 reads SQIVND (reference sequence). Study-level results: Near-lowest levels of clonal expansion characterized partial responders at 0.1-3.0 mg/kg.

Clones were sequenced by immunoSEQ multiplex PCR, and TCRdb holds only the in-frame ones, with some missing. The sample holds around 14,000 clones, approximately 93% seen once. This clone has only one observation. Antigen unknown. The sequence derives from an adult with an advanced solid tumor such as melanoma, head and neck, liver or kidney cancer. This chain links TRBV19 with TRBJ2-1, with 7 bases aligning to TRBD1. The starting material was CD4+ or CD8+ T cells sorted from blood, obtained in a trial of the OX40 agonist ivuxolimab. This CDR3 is CASIRGTEQFF. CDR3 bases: TGTGCCAGTATCAGGGGGACTGAGCAGTTCTTC.